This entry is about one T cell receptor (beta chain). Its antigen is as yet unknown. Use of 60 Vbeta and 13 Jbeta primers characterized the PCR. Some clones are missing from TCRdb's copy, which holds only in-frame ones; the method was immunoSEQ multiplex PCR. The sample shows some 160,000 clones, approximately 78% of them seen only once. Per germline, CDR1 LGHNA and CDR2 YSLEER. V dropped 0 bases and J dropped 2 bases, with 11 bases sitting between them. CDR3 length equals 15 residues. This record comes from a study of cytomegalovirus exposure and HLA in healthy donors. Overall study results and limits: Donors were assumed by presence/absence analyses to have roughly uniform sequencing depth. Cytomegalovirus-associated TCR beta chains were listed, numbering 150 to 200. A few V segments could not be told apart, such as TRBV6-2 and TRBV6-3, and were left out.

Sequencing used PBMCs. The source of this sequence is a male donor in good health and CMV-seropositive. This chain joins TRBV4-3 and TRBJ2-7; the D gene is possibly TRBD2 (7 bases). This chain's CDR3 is CASSQEGGLAYEQYF. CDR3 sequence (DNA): TGCGCCAGCAGCCAAGAGGGGGGGCTTGCCTACGAGCAGTACTTC.